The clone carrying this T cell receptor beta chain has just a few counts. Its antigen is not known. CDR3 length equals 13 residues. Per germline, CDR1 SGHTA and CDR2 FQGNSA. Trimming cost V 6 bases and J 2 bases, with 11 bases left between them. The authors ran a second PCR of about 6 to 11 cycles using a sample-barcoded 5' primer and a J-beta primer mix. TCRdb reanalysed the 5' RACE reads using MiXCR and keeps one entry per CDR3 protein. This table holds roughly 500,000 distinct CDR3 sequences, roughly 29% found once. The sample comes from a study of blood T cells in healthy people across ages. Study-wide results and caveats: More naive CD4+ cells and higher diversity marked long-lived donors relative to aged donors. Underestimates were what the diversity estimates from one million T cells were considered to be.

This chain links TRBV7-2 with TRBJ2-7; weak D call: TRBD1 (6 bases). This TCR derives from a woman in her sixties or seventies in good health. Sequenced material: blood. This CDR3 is CASRFTGTYEQYF. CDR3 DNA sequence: TGTGCCAGCAGATTCACAGGGACCTACGAGCAGTACTTC.